This note documents a single TCR beta chain sequence. Its antigen is unknown. The table came from immunoSEQ multiplex PCR; TCRdb's copy has only in-frame clones and leaves some out. The repertoire holds some 4,900 clones, with 74% as singletons. The data belong to a study of chemoradiotherapy in HPV16-positive cancers. The study's findings and limits: Functional assays defining HPV-specific T cells used only two HPV16-positive patients. Non-HPV-specific T cells did not expand in tumors during treatment, whereas candidate HPV-specific clones and E7-related motifs did.

Trimming removed 7 bases from V and 2 bases from J; junction bases left unmatched: 5. This CDR3 comprises 15 residues. From germline, CDR1 is LNHDA and CDR2 SQIVND (reference sequence). The sequence came from a human donor with HPV-associated anogenital cancer. The rearrangement uses TRBV19 and TRBJ2-2; 9 nucleotides align to TRBD1. The sample in question was tumor tissue, obtained from a patient who underwent chemoradiotherapy. The CDR3 is CASMNRGLNTGELFF. The CDR3 coding sequence is TGTGCCAGTATGAACAGGGGGCTCAACACCGGGGAGCTGTTTTTT.